The 13 T cell receptor beta chains below come from one sample, sequenced in a study of T cells in Graves' hyperthyroidism and ophthalmopathy. Amplification of TCR beta CDR3 regions used RNA as the template. First-round RT-PCR with HTBI primers amplified the TCR CDR3 region. Via MiXCR, TCRdb re-called the multiplex PCR reads, giving one row per CDR3 protein. The sample holds fewer than 750,000 distinct CDR3 sequences, roughly 15% seen once. The sequenced sample was blood. Every receptor here comes from a woman between 45 and 60 years old with Graves' ophthalmopathy.

In its sample, this clonotype was seen many times. This rearrangement joins TRBV4-1 to TRBJ1-1; 7 bases match TRBD1. From germline, CDR1 is MGHRA and CDR2 YSYEKL. This CDR3 comprises 13 residues. V lost 2 bases to trimming and J lost 5 bases; unmatched junction nucleotides: 2. CDR3 sequence: CASSQTGVTEAFF. The CDR3 DNA reads TGCGCCAGCAGCCAAACAGGGGTTACTGAAGCTTTCTTT.

The genes are TRBV9 and TRBJ2-3; 7 bases are a match to TRBD1. Germline-derived CDR1 and CDR2 are SGDLS and YYNGEE. Unmatched junction bases numbered 9, after V lost 3 bases and J lost 2 bases. CDR3 length: 16 amino acids. The CDR3 loop is CASSANRDSPTDTQYF. The CDR3, as DNA: TGTGCCAGCAGCGCGAACCGGGACAGCCCCACAGATACGCAGTATTTT.

This clonotype has only a few counts. The chain uses TRBV20-1 and TRBJ2-1; 11 nucleotides line up with TRBD2. The CDR3 sequence is 15 residues long. The V segment lost 1 base and the J segment 7 bases; nucleotides outside the gene matches: 6. Germline V gene lookup returns CDR1 DFQATT and CDR2 SNEGSKA (reference sequence). CDR3 sequence reads: CSARVRLAGGNEQFF. The CDR3, as DNA: TGCAGTGCTAGAGTGCGCCTAGCGGGAGGTAATGAGCAGTTCTTC.

This clonotype was detected many times. This chain joins TRBV9 and TRBJ2-5; D might be TRBD1 (7 bases). This CDR3 region has 16 residues. V was pared by 0 bases and J by 4 bases, with 16 bases between. Germline V gene lookup returns CDR1 SGDLS and CDR2 YYNGEE. The CDR3 sequence: CASSVEPRGARETQYF. CDR3 bases: TGTGCCAGCAGCGTAGAACCCAGGGGGGCGCGAGAGACCCAGTACTTC.

This clonotype appeared many times. Being one base from a much bigger clone, this may be a read error. The chain uses TRBV6-5 and TRBJ2-1, with TRBD2 identical over 12 bases. The CDR3 spans 18 residues. CDR1 is MNHEY, CDR2 SVGAGI, per germline. CDR3 region: CTSSYSGLAGTIYNEQFF. The DNA for the CDR3 is TGTACCAGCAGTTACTCCGGACTAGCGGGAACCATTTACAATGAGCAGTTCTTC.

For the CDR3, the DNA is TGCGCCAGCAGCTTGGTCGCGGGAGGGCCTCACGGGGAGCTGTTTTTT. The encoded protein is CASSLVAGGPHGELFF. This chain joins TRBV5-1 and TRBJ2-2, with TRBD2 identical over 9 bases. With V trimmed by 0 bases and J by 7 bases, 7 bases remained unmatched. The CDR3 covers 16 residues. Germline assignment: CDR1 SGHRS and CDR2 YFSETQ.

This clonotype was seen only a few times. This rearrangement joins TRBV18 to TRBJ2-2; 11 bases align to TRBD2. With 0 bases clipped from V and 5 bases from J, the junction kept 5 bases outside the gene matches. The CDR3 contains 17 residues. Germline CDR1 KGHSH, CDR2 LQKENI. This CDR3 reads CASSPPALAGGTGELFF. Written as DNA, the CDR3 is TGTGCCAGCTCACCACCGGCTCTAGCGGGAGGTACCGGGGAGCTGTTTTTT.

Ten or more counts support this clonotype. V and J are TRBV30 and TRBJ2-7, with D tentatively TRBD2 (6 bases). The V end was cut by 3 bases, the J end by 7 bases, with 16 bases between. Per germline, CDR1 GTSNPN and CDR2 SVGIG (reference sequence). The CDR3 totals 13 residues. In DNA form, the CDR3 reads TGTGCCTGGAGCGGGAGAGCGATAGGGGAGCAGTACTTC. Amino acids: CAWSGRAIGEQYF. Based on the CDR3 plus reference TRBV30 and TRBJ2-7, the full variable domain is SQTIHQWPATLVQPVGSPLSLECTVEGTSNPNLYWYRQAAGRGLQLLFYSVGIGQISSEVPQNLSASRPQDRQFILSSKKLLLSDSGFYLCAWSGRAIGEQYFGPGTRLTVT.

The chain has TRBV4-1 and TRBJ2-1, with TRBD2 matching over 7 bases. Germline-derived CDR1 and CDR2 are MGHRA and YSYEKL. This CDR3 is 16 amino acids long. V shed 5 bases, J shed 6 bases, and the junction held 13 bases outside the gene matches. The CDR3 coding sequence is TGCGCCAGCAGCTCCCAGACTAGCAGCCACCCCAATGAGCAGTTCTTC. Amino acids: CASSSQTSSHPNEQFF.

The rearrangement joins TRBV20-1 to TRBJ2-7; D is unresolved. The germline V and J ends were trimmed by 5 bases and 1 base, with 12 bases remaining between them. The CDR3 contains 13 residues. CDR1 is DFQATT, CDR2 SNEGSKA, per germline (reference sequence). The CDR3: CSALKSGSYEQYF. The CDR3 region has the DNA TGCAGTGCTCTCAAATCGGGTTCCTACGAGCAGTACTTC.

This clonotype has more than one count but fewer than ten. The chain combines TRBV10-3 with TRBJ2-3; 10 bases fit TRBD2. J gave up 0 bases and V 6 bases, and 3 bases lay outside the gene matches. The CDR3 consists of 15 residues. Germline assignment: CDR1 ENHRY and CDR2 SYGVKD. CDR3 DNA sequence: TGTGCCATCAGAGGACTAGCGGCTAGCACAGATACGCAGTATTTT. Protein product: CAIRGLAASTDTQYF.

In this sample, this clonotype turned up many times. The chain couples TRBV28 to TRBJ2-1; 9 nucleotides line up with TRBD2. The length of the CDR3 is 16 residues. With 3 bases clipped from V and 6 bases from J, the junction kept 9 bases outside the gene matches. The germline V gene encodes CDR1 MDHEN and CDR2 SYDVKM. The chain's CDR3 is CASSFNRGREGNEQFF. For the CDR3, the DNA is TGTGCCAGCAGTTTTAACCGAGGGCGGGAGGGCAATGAGCAGTTCTTC.

The chain is built from TRBV18 and TRBJ2-7; TRBD2 matches 7 bases. V lost 3 bases to trimming and J lost 2 bases; unmatched junction nucleotides: 16. CDR3 length: 18 amino acids. Germline V lookup: CDR1 KGHSH, CDR2 LQKENI. The CDR3 DNA reads TGTGCCAGCTCACCGTCCCATCGGTTGCGGGAGATCCCCTACGAGCAGTACTTC. Encoded protein: CASSPSHRLREIPYEQYF. The whole variable domain, remainder taken from reference TRBV18 and TRBJ2-7, is NAGVMQNPRHLVRRRGQEARLRCSPMKGHSHVYWYRQLPEEGLKFMVYLQKENIIDESGMPKERFSAEFPKEGPSILRIQQVVRGDSAAYFCASSPSHRLREIPYEQYFGPGTRLTVT.